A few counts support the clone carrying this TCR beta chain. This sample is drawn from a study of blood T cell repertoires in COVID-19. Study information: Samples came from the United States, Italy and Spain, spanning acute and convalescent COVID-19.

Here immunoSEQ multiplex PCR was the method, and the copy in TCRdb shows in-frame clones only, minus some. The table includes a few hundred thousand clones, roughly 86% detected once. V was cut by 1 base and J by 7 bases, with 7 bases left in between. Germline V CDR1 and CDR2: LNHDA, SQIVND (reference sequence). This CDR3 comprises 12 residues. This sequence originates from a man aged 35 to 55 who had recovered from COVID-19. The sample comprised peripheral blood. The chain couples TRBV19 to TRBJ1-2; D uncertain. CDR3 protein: CASSIAGVGYTF. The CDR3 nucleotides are TGTGCCAGTAGTATAGCCGGGGTTGGCTACACCTTC.